A selection of T cell receptor beta chains follows, all from one sample in a study of Ad26.COV2.S vaccination and SARS-CoV-2 variants. Sequencing used immunoSEQ multiplex PCR; TCRdb keeps in-frame clones, though not all of them. The data show about 180,000 clones, 87% seen once. Source: peripheral blood, taken after recovery from COVID-19. These receptors were collected from a human donor who had recovered from COVID-19. The CDR3 runs from the conserved cysteine through the conserved F or W. A D gene is named only where the DNA matches it firmly. The size entry is marked missing in some rows and otherwise reads once, few, many or a size class.

size	V	D	J	CDR3	DNA
NA	TRBV6-5	TRBD1	TRBJ1-2	CASSTTGVDYGYTF	TGTGCCAGCAGCACGACAGGGGTCGACTATGGCTACACCTTC
NA	TRBV7-9	TRBD2	TRBJ2-3	CASSFAGTSGGGTQYF	TGTGCCAGCAGCTTCGCTGGGACTAGCGGGGGAGGTACGCAGTATTTT
NA	TRBV28	TRBD1	TRBJ2-6	CASSPGTGISGANVLTF	TGTGCCAGCAGTCCCGGGACAGGGATTTCGGGGGCCAACGTCCTGACTTTC
NA	TRBV28	NA	TRBJ1-2	CASSRTVAGYGYTF	TGTGCCAGCAGCCGGACGGTGGCGGGCTATGGCTACACCTTC
NA	TRBV27	TRBD1	TRBJ2-3	CASSLWDRFSTDTQYF	TGTGCCAGCAGTTTATGGGACAGATTTAGCACAGATACGCAGTATTTT
NA	TRBV12-3/TRBV12-4	NA	TRBJ2-1	CASIAEFNEQFF	TGTGCCAGCATCGCGGAGTTCAATGAGCAGTTCTTC
once	TRBV30	TRBD2	TRBJ2-5	CAWSASGPETQYF	TGTGCCTGGAGTGCTAGCGGCCCAGAGACCCAGTACTTC
NA	TRBV10-3	TRBD1	TRBJ2-1	CALSTGANNEQFF	TGTGCCTTATCCACAGGGGCCAACAATGAGCAGTTCTTC
NA	TRBV11-3	NA	TRBJ2-7	CASSPQQGDYEQYF	TGTGCCAGCAGCCCCCAACAGGGTGACTACGAGCAGTACTTC
NA	TRBV6-5	NA	TRBJ2-2	CASMRRGWNTGELFF	TGTGCCAGCATGCGGAGGGGTTGGAACACCGGGGAGCTGTTTTTT
NA	TRBV6-6	NA	TRBJ2-3	CASSYREWSTDTQYF	TGTGCCAGCAGTTATAGGGAGTGGAGCACAGATACGCAGTATTTT
NA	TRBV5-1	NA	TRBJ1-5	CASSLTGWQPQHF	TGCGCCAGCAGCTTAACAGGTTGGCAGCCCCAGCATTTT
NA	TRBV20-1	TRBD1	TRBJ1-5	CSASRGQGVGQPQHF	TGCAGTGCTAGTAGAGGACAGGGGGTCGGTCAGCCCCAGCATTTT
NA	TRBV19	TRBD2	TRBJ2-5	CASSIQPLAGLETQYF	TGTGCCAGTAGTATTCAGCCACTAGCGGGGCTAGAGACCCAGTACTTC
once	TRBV7-9	NA	TRBJ1-6	CASSARTSSNSPLHF	TGTGCCAGCAGCGCAAGGACAAGTTCCAATTCACCCCTCCACTTT
NA	TRBV19	NA	TRBJ2-2	CASSMSQATGELFF	TGTGCCAGTAGTATGTCGCAGGCCACCGGGGAGCTGTTTTTT
NA	TRBV11-1	NA	TRBJ1-4	CASSRTAAGEKLFF	TGTGCCAGCAGCCGGACAGCGGCGGGTGAAAAACTGTTTTTT
NA	TRBV2	TRBD1	TRBJ1-5	CASRGQYNQPQHF	TGTGCCAGCAGGGGACAGTACAATCAGCCCCAGCATTTT
NA	TRBV28	NA	TRBJ2-7	CASSNGMNYEQYF	TGTGCCAGCAGCAACGGGATGAATTACGAGCAGTACTTC
NA	TRBV2	NA	TRBJ2-1	CASSGGRGRYNEQFF	TGTGCCAGCAGTGGGGGGCGGGGGCGCTACAATGAGCAGTTCTTC
NA	TRBV10-3	NA	TRBJ1-3	CAISEDGLFSGNTIYF	TGTGCCATCAGTGAAGACGGACTCTTCTCTGGAAACACCATATATTTT